This TCR beta chain was recorded in a study of blood T cell repertoires in COVID-19. This CDR3 spans 15 amino acids. Looked up from germline, CDR1 is MDHEN and CDR2 is SYDVKM. V gave up 5 bases and J gave up 3 bases, with 17 bases separating them. Data came from immunoSEQ multiplex PCR; TCRdb stores just in-frame clones and leaves some out. This table holds 93,000 or so clones, 85% to 90% found once. The material sequenced was peripheral blood. The clonotype comes from a human donor in a cohort sampled during active COVID-19. The chain couples TRBV28 to TRBJ2-7, with D perhaps matching TRBD2 (5 bases). The CDR3 region is CASSTPEGPFYEQYF. The CDR3, as DNA: TGTGCCAGCAGTACCCCAGAGGGCCCATTCTACGAGCAGTACTTC. The variable domain in full, completed from reference TRBV28 and TRBJ2-7, reads DVKVTQSSRYLVKRTGEKVFLECVQDMDHENMFWYRQDPGLGLRLIYFSYDVKMKEKGDIPEGYSVSREKKERFSLILESASTNQTSMYLCASSTPEGPFYEQYFGPGTRLTVT.